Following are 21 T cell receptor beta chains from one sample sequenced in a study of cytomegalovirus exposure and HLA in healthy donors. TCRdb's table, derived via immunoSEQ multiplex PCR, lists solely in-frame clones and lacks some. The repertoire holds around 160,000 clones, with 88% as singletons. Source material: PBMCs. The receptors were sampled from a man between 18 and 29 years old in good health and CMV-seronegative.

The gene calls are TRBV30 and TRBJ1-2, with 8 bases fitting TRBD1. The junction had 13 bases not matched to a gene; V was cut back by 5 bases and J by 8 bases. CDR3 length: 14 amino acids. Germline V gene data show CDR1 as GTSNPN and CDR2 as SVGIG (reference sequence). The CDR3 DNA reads TGTGCCTGGGATTGGACAGGGTCAATTTGGGGCTACACCTTC. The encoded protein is CAWDWTGSIWGYTF.

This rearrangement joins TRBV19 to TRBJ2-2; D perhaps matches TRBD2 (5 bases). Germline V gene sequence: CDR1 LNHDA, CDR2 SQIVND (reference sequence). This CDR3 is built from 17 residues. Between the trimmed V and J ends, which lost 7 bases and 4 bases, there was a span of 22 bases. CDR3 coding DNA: TGTGCCAGTATCTTCTCGGGCGGGCCAGCGGCCACCGGGGAGCTGTTTTTT. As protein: CASIFSGGPAATGELFF.

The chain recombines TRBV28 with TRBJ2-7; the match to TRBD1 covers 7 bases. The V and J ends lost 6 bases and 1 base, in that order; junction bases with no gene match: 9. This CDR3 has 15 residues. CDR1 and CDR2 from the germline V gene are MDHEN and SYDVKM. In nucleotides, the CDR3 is TGTGCCAGCAGCTACAGGGGAGTGGTGTCCTACGAGCAGTACTTC. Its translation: CASSYRGVVSYEQYF.

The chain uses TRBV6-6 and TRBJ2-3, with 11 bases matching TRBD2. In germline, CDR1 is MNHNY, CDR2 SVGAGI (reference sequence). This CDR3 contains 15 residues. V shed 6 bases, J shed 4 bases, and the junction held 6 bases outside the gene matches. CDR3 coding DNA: TGTGCCAGCAGATTAGCGGGGGGGCAATCAGATACGCAGTATTTT. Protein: CASRLAGGQSDTQYF.

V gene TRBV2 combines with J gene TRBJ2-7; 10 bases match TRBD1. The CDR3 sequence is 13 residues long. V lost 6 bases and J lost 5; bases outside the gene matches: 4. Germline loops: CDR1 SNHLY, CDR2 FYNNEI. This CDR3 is CASRGGTGDEQYV. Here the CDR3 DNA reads TGTGCCAGCAGGGGTGGGACAGGGGACGAGCAGTACGTC.

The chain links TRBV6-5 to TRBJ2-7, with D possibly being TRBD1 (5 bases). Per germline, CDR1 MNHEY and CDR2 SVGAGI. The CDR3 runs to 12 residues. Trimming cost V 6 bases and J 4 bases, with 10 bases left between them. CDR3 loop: CASSRQGYEQYF. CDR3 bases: TGTGCCAGCAGCCGTCAGGGTTACGAGCAGTACTTC.

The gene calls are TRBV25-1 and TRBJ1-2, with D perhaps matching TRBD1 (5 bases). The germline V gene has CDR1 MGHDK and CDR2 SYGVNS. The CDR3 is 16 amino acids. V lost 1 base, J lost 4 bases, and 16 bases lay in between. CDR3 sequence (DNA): TGTGCCAGCAGTGAATCGCGGGACCATAGACGCTATGGCTACACCTTC. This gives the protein CASSESRDHRRYGYTF.

This CDR3 reads CASSLERVGETQYF. CDR3 DNA: TGCGCCAGCAGCTTGGAGCGGGTCGGGGAGACCCAGTACTTC. The chain couples TRBV5-1 to TRBJ2-5, with D possibly being TRBD2 (6 bases). This CDR3 comprises 14 residues. Looked up from germline, CDR1 is SGHRS and CDR2 is YFSETQ. The V and J ends lost 0 bases and 5 bases respectively, with 11 bases between them.

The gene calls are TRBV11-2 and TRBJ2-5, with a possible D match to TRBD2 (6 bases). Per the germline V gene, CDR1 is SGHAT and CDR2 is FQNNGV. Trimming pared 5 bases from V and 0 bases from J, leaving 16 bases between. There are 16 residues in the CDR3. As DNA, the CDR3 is TGTGCCAGCAGCCACTTGGGGCTAGCGAACCAAGAGACCCAGTACTTC. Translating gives CASSHLGLANQETQYF.

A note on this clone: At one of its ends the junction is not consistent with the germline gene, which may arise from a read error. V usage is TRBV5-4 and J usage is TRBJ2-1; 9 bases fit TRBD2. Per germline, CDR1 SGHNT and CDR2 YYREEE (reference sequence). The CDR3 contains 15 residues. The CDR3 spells CASSLWTSAYNEQFF. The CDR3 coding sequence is TGTGCCAGCAGCTTGTGGACTAGCGCCTATAATGAGCAGTTCTTC.

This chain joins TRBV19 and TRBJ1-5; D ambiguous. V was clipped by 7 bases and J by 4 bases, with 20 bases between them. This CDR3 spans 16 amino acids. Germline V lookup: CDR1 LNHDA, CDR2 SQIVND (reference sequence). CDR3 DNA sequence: TGTGCCAGTAAATCGGAGGCCCCAGCCGGAAATCAGCCCCAGCATTTT. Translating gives CASKSEAPAGNQPQHF.

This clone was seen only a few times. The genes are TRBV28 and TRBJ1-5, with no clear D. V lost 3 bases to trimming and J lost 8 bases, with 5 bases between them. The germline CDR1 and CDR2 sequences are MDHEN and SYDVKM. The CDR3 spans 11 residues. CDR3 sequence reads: CASSLEEPQHF. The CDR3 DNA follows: TGTGCCAGCAGTTTGGAGGAGCCCCAGCATTTT.

The CDR3, as DNA: TGTGCCAGCAGTTTTTGGCAGGGCACGAATACGCAGTATTTT. This sequence encodes CASSFWQGTNTQYF. V gene TRBV27 combines with J gene TRBJ2-3; possible D gene TRBD1, 5 bases. Between the trimmed V and J ends, which lost 3 bases and 7 bases, there was a span of 14 bases. This CDR3 has 14 residues. Looked up from germline, CDR1 is MNHEY and CDR2 is SMNVEV (reference sequence).

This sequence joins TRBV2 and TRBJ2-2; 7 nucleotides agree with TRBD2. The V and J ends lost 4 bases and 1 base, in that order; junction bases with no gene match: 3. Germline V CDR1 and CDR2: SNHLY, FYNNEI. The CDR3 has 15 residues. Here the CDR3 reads CASSGPSGNTGELFF. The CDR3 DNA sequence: TGTGCCAGCAGTGGTCCTAGCGGGAACACCGGGGAGCTGTTTTTT.

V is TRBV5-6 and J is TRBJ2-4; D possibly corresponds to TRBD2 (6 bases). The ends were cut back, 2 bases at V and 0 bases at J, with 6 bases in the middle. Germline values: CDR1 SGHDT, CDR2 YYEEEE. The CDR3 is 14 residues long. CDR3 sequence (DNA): TGTGCCAGCAGCTTTAGCGGAGCCAAAAACATTCAGTACTTC. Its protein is CASSFSGAKNIQYF.

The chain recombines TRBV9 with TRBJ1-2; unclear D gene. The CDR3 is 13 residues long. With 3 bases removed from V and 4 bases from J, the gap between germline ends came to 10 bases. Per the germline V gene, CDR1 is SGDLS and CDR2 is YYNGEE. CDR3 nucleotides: TGTGCCAGCAGCGCCAGCCAGGTCTATGGCTACACCTTC. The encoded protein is CASSASQVYGYTF.

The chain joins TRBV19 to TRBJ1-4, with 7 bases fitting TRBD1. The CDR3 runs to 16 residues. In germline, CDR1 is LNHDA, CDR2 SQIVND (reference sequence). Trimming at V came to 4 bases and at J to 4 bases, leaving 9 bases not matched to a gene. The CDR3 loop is CASSNLVGTDNEKLFF. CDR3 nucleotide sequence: TGTGCCAGTAGTAATCTGGTGGGGACAGATAATGAAAAACTGTTTTTT. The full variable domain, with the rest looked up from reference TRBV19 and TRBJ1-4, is DGGITQSPKYLFRKEGQNVTLSCEQNLNHDAMYWYRQDPGQGLRLIYYSQIVNDFQKGDIAEGYSVSREKKESFPLTVTSAQKNPTAFYLCASSNLVGTDNEKLFFGSGTQLSVL.

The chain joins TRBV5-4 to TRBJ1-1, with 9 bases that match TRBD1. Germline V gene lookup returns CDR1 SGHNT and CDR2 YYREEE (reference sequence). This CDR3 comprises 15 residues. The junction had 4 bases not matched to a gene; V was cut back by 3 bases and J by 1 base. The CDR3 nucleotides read TGTGCCAGCAGCTCCACAGGGGGCTGGAACACTGAAGCTTTCTTT. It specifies CASSSTGGWNTEAFF.

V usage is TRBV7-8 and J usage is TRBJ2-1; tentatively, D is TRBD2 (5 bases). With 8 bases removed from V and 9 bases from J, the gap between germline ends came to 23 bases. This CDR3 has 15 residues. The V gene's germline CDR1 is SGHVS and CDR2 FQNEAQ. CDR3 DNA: TGTGCCAGCGCCTGGCAGCGGCAAGTTGGAGGTGAGCAGTTCTTC. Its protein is CASAWQRQVGGEQFF.

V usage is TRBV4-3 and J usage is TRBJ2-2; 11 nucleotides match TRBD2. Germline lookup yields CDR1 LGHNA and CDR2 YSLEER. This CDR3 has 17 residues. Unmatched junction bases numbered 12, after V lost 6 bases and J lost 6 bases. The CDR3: CASRKSSGRSDSGELFF. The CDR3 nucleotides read TGCGCCAGCAGAAAGTCTAGCGGGAGGTCGGATTCCGGGGAGCTGTTTTTT.

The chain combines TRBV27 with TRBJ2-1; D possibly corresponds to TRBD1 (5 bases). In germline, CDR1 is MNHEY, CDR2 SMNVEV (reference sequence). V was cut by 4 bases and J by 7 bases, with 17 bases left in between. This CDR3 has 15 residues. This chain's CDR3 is CASSSQGNSFNEQFF. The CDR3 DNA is TGTGCCAGCAGTTCCCAGGGAAATTCCTTTAATGAGCAGTTCTTC.